A selection of T cell receptor beta chains follows, all from one sample in a study of T cell clones after liver transplantation. The data were produced by immunoSEQ multiplex PCR, yet TCRdb's version contains in-frame clones alone and is incomplete. This table holds about 58,000 clones, 70% found once. Material: CD4+ T cells from blood, obtained at the 15-month timepoint. All receptors derive from a human patient who received a liver transplant. Some T cells may be supplied by the graft donor. CDR3s include the opening cysteine and the closing phenylalanine or tryptophan. The D gene is left open where the match is weak. Only some rows state a clone size, as once, few, many or a class for expanded clones.

clone_size d_call j_call v_call cdr3_nt cdr3_aa
NA NA TRBJ1-5 TRBV6-5 TGTGCCACCTCGACAGGAGGCAATCAGCCCCAGCATTTT CATSTGGNQPQHF
few NA TRBJ1-3 TRBV6-1 TGTGCCAGCAGTGAGAACGGGGCAGAGGGAAACACCATATATTTT CASSENGAEGNTIYF
NA NA TRBJ1-6 TRBV5-6 TGTGCCAGCAGCTTGGCGGCAGGAAAAAATAATTCACCCCTCCACTTT CASSLAAGKNNSPLHF
NA TRBD2 TRBJ2-3 TRBV11-2 TGTGCCAGCAGCTTAGGGGGACTAGCCTGGGGAGGGCAGTATTTT CASSLGGLAWGGQYF
NA NA TRBJ2-5 TRBV5-1 TGCGCCAGCAGCTTGGAAGGGCTTGCGGGTAGCGGAGCGGCAAACCCCCTCGGGGAGACCCAGTACTTC CASSLEGLAGSGAANPLGETQYF
NA NA TRBJ2-2 TRBV6-9 TGTGCCAGCAGACCCTCGGGGGAGAACACCGGGGAGCTGTTTTTT CASRPSGENTGELFF
NA NA TRBJ1-6 TRBV6-1 TGTGCCAGCAGTGGAGTCAGGGTAAATTCACCCCTCCACTTT CASSGVRVNSPLHF
NA NA TRBJ2-5 TRBV5-1 TGCGCCAGCAGCTTGGTGAGCGGCCAAGAGACCCAGTACTTC CASSLVSGQETQYF
NA TRBD1 TRBJ1-6 TRBV6-1 TGTGCCAGCAGAGACACAGGGGGCAATTCACCCCTCCACTTT CASRDTGGNSPLHF
once NA TRBJ2-2 TRBV15 TGTGCCACCAGCAGAGATGGTACCGGGGAGCTGTTTTTT CATSRDGTGELFF
NA TRBD2 TRBJ2-1 TRBV11-3 TGTGCCAGCAGCTTAATAGCGGGAGGTGGCAATGAGCAGTTCTTC CASSLIAGGGNEQFF
NA NA TRBJ2-4 TRBV30 TGTGCCTGGAGCCCCGCCCGCGTTAGCGATCGGCCGTACTTC CAWSPARVSDRPYF
NA NA TRBJ1-4 TRBV5-1 TGCGCCAGCAGCTTGGATTACTCGCGAACCCCGAATGAAAAACTGTTTTTT CASSLDYSRTPNEKLFF
few TRBD1 TRBJ1-3 TRBV9 TGTGCCAGCAGCCCCAGGACAGGGTTAAGTCTAAGGGGAAACACCATATATTTT CASSPRTGLSLRGNTIYF
NA NA TRBJ1-6 TRBV6-1 TGTGCCAGCAGATCAACAGGGCAGGGGATGACACCCCTCCACTTT CASRSTGQGMTPLHF
NA TRBD1 TRBJ1-3 TRBV6-1 TGTGCCAGCAGTGAAGCTACAGGGGGAGGAAACACCATATATTTT CASSEATGGGNTIYF
NA NA TRBJ1-5 TRBV2 TGTGCCAGCAGTGCTTGGGGGCGAGATCAGCCCCAGCATTTT CASSAWGRDQPQHF
NA NA TRBJ2-7 TRBV6-1 TGTGCCAGCAGTGACTACGAGCAGTACTTC CASSDYEQYF
NA NA TRBJ2-3 TRBV28 TGTGCCAGCTCCGGAGTGCGGAATACGCAGTATTTT CASSGVRNTQYF
NA NA TRBJ1-1 TRBV5-1 TGCGCCAGCAGCTTGGGCACCACTGAAGCTTTCTTT CASSLGTTEAFF
once NA TRBJ1-6 TRBV28 TGTGCCAGCAGCCGAATGAATCCGGGACAATACAATTCACCCCTCCACTTT CASSRMNPGQYNSPLHF
NA TRBD2 TRBJ2-1 TRBV7-2 TGTGCCAGCAGCTTACAATCAAGCGGGGGAAATGAGCAGTTCTTC CASSLQSSGGNEQFF